Presented here are 16 T cell receptor beta chains from one specimen sequenced in a study of blood T cell repertoires in COVID-19. Here immunoSEQ multiplex PCR was the method, and the copy in TCRdb shows in-frame clones only, minus some. The data hold 95,000 to 150,000 clones, with about three quarters observed a single time. Sequenced input: peripheral blood. These receptors were obtained from a human donor with acute or convalescent COVID-19. The donor label of this sample is uncertain.

V gene TRBV19 combines with J gene TRBJ1-2; D remains unclear. Trimming took off 2 bases at V and 4 bases at J, with 14 bases between the two ends. Germline CDR1 is LNHDA and CDR2 is SQIVND (reference sequence). The CDR3 totals 15 residues. CDR3 nucleotide sequence: TGTGCCAGTAGTATACCGAACCGCGCCGCCTATGGCTACACCTTC. This sequence encodes CASSIPNRAAYGYTF. The full variable domain, with the rest looked up from reference TRBV19 and TRBJ1-2, is DGGITQSPKYLFRKEGQNVTLSCEQNLNHDAMYWYRQDPGQGLRLIYYSQIVNDFQKGDIAEGYSVSREKKESFPLTVTSAQKNPTAFYLCASSIPNRAAYGYTFGSGTRLTVV.

V is TRBV6-5 and J is TRBJ1-2, with TRBD1 identical over 8 bases. The germline V gene has CDR1 MNHEY and CDR2 SVGAGI. The CDR3 is 13 amino acids. V dropped 8 bases and J dropped 5; count of bases not matched to a gene: 7. This chain's CDR3 is CASRVQGVYGYTF. DNA for the CDR3: TGTGCCAGCCGAGTACAGGGGGTGTATGGCTACACCTTC.

V usage is TRBV2 and J usage is TRBJ2-7; possible D gene TRBD1, 6 bases. The CDR3 is 13 residues long. Germline V gene lookup returns CDR1 SNHLY and CDR2 FYNNEI. Trimming took 4 bases from V and 0 from J, leaving 7 bases between them. The CDR3: CASSGTDSYEQYV. CDR3 nucleotide sequence: TGTGCCAGCAGTGGGACAGACTCCTACGAGCAGTACGTC.

This clone was seen only a few times. The chain links TRBV6-5 to TRBJ1-6; perhaps TRBD1 as D (5 bases). Trimming cost V 7 bases and J 6 bases, with 16 bases left between them. CDR1 MNHEY and CDR2 SVGAGI come from the germline V gene. The CDR3 sequence is 15 residues long. The CDR3 region has the DNA TGTGCCAGCACCAGACAGTACGTGGGTAATTCACCCCTCCACTTT. It yields the protein CASTRQYVGNSPLHF.

The DNA for the CDR3 is TGTGCTAGTGGTTTGTCGGTCAGGGTTTTTGATGGCTACACCTTC. Amino acid sequence: CASGLSVRVFDGYTF. The chain couples TRBV12-5 to TRBJ1-2; possible D gene TRBD1, 5 bases. The V gene lost 2 bases and the J gene lost 6 bases, with 16 bases spanning the gap. Germline assignment: CDR1 LGHNT and CDR2 FRNRAP. This CDR3 has 15 residues.

The J gene is TRBJ1-2, the V gene TRBV19, with 8 positions matching TRBD1. J gave up 4 bases and V 6 bases, and 10 bases lay outside the gene matches. Per germline, CDR1 LNHDA and CDR2 SQIVND (reference sequence). The CDR3 extends over 15 amino acids. CDR3 protein: CASSDPGDRSYGYTF. The DNA of the CDR3 is TGTGCCAGTAGCGACCCGGGGGACAGGTCCTATGGCTACACCTTC.

This chain uses TRBV11-2 with TRBJ2-3, with D tentatively TRBD2 (5 bases). Between the trimmed V and J ends, which lost 8 bases and 1 base, there was a span of 7 bases. There are 12 residues in the CDR3. CDR1 and CDR2 from the germline V gene are SGHAT and FQNNGV. The CDR3 region has the DNA TGTGCCAGCTCCGGGGGCACAGATACGCAGTATTTT. It is translated as CASSGGTDTQYF.

This clone was detected a few times. The chain joins TRBV18 to TRBJ1-1, with D possibly TRBD1 on 5 matching bases. CDR3 size: 14 residues. The V end lost 4 bases, the J end lost 0 bases, and 9 bases lay between the germline ends. The germline gives CDR1 KGHSH, CDR2 LQKENI. This CDR3 is CASSLRQMNTEAFF. The DNA for the CDR3 is TGTGCCAGCTCACTCCGACAGATGAACACTGAAGCTTTCTTT.

The CDR3 DNA reads as TGTGCCAGCAGTTCGGGACAGGGGGTGGCCACTGAAGCTTTCTTT. Amino acids: CASSSGQGVATEAFF. J is TRBJ1-1 and V is TRBV6-5, with 11 nucleotides matching TRBD1. Germline lookup yields CDR1 MNHEY and CDR2 SVGAGI. V trimming: 4 bases; J trimming: 4 bases; junction bases outside the gene matches: 5. The CDR3 covers 15 residues.

In this sample, this clone turned up a few times. The chain links TRBV12-3 or TRBV12-4 to TRBJ1-2; weak D call: TRBD1 (5 bases). The CDR3 has 12 amino acids. V lost 5 bases to trimming and J lost 7 bases, with 11 bases between them. As DNA, the CDR3 is TGTGCCAGCAGTGCAGGGTCTCGTGGCTACACCTTC. As protein: CASSAGSRGYTF.

The V and J genes are TRBV5-1 and TRBJ1-1, with 8 bases that match TRBD1. V was clipped by 0 bases and J by 5 bases; unmatched bases: 9. This CDR3 has 16 amino acids. Germline V gene sequence: CDR1 SGHRS, CDR2 YFSETQ. CDR3 nucleotide sequence: TGCGCCAGCAGCTTGGGACAGGGGTTGAGTGATACTGAAGCTTTCTTT. As protein: CASSLGQGLSDTEAFF.

This chain links TRBV25-1 with TRBJ2-1; possible D gene TRBD2, 5 bases. The CDR3 totals 14 residues. The germline V and J ends were trimmed by 0 bases and 6 bases, with 9 bases remaining between them. CDR1 is MGHDK and CDR2 is SYGVNS in the germline V gene. In DNA, the CDR3 is TGTGCCAGCAGTGAATATACGGGGTTCAATGAGCAGTTCTTC. Translation: CASSEYTGFNEQFF.

The chain recombines TRBV11-2 with TRBJ2-4, with a weak D call TRBD1 (6 bases). The length of the CDR3 is 12 residues. V was trimmed by 6 bases and J by 11 bases, leaving 14 bases between them. In germline, CDR1 is SGHAT, CDR2 FQNNGV. This CDR3 is CASSLGAGVQYF. The CDR3 DNA sequence: TGTGCCAGCAGTTTGGGGGCCGGGGTTCAGTACTTC.

The chain is built from TRBV2 and TRBJ2-7; D possibly corresponds to TRBD2 (7 bases). The CDR3 is made up of 13 amino acids. CDR1 is SNHLY, CDR2 FYNNEI, per germline. The V gene lost 4 bases and the J gene lost 7 bases, with 14 bases spanning the gap. CDR3 residues: CASSVSRGGEQYV. In DNA form, the CDR3 reads TGTGCCAGCAGTGTCAGTAGGGGGGGGGAGCAGTACGTC.

The chain carries TRBV30 and TRBJ2-2; D ambiguous. CDR1 is GTSNPN, CDR2 SVGIG, per germline (reference sequence). This CDR3 spans 13 amino acids. V gave up 4 bases and J gave up 1 base, with 7 bases separating them. CDR3 residues: CAWTHKNTGELFF. The CDR3 nucleotides read TGTGCCTGGACGCACAAGAACACCGGGGAGCTGTTTTTT.

The chain combines TRBV19 with TRBJ1-1; D not certain. Trimming cost V 3 bases and J 6 bases, with 14 bases left between them. Germline lookup yields CDR1 LNHDA and CDR2 SQIVND (reference sequence). The CDR3 is 14 amino acids. Written as DNA, the CDR3 is TGTGCCAGTAGTATCGGGCAGCCCGGGGCTGAAGCTTTCTTT. Its translation: CASSIGQPGAEAFF.